The 29 T cell receptor beta chains given below trace back to one sample, sequenced in a study of T cell repertoires in urothelial bladder cancer. Method: immunoSEQ multiplex PCR; TCRdb's copy keeps in-frame clones and lacks some. This table has about 10,000 clones, 50% to 75% appearing once. The sequencing sample was made of tumor-infiltrating cells from bladder cancer. The receptor source for this set is a human donor with urothelial carcinoma.

This clone is labeled as medium-sized. The genes are TRBV9 and TRBJ2-1, with 10 bases that match TRBD1. CDR1 is SGDLS, CDR2 YYNGEE, per germline. The J segment lost 7 bases and the V segment lost 5 bases, leaving 12 bases of the junction unmatched. The CDR3 length is 16 residues. CDR3 protein: CASSIWRQGAGNEQFF. The CDR3 DNA follows: TGTGCCAGCAGTATTTGGAGACAGGGGGCGGGGAATGAGCAGTTCTTC.

This clone has only a few counts. The V and J genes are TRBV10-2 and TRBJ1-2; 7 bases fit TRBD1. The CDR3 totals 16 residues. Germline CDR1 WSHSY, CDR2 SAAADI. Trimming removed 1 base from V and 4 bases from J; junction bases left unmatched: 9. The CDR3 DNA sequence: TGCGCCAGCAGTGAGTTGCCGGGACAGTCAATCTATGGCTACACCTTC. Amino acids: CASSELPGQSIYGYTF.

This chain's CDR3 is CASRRGPPNSGELFF. The CDR3 coding sequence is TGTGCAAGTCGCCGGGGCCCTCCGAACTCCGGGGAGCTGTTTTTT. The chain employs TRBV12-2 and TRBJ2-2. TRBV12-2 is designated a pseudogene. The CDR3 sequence is 15 residues long.

This rearrangement joins TRBV4-3 to TRBJ1-1; D may be TRBD1 (5 bases). The length of the CDR3 is 14 residues. Germline CDR1 LGHNA, CDR2 YSLEER. The ends were cut back, 1 base at V and 4 bases at J, with 10 bases in the middle. The CDR3: CASSQGAGGTEAFF. DNA of the CDR3: TGCGCCAGCAGCCAAGGGGCGGGGGGCACTGAAGCTTTCTTT.

The rearrangement links TRBV29-1 to TRBJ2-3; 15 nucleotides match TRBD2. From germline, CDR1 is SQVTM and CDR2 ANQGSEA. The CDR3 runs to 15 residues. V shed 6 bases and J 6 bases; nucleotides not matched to a gene: 7. The CDR3 is CSVGLAGGPLDTQYF. CDR3 DNA: TGCAGCGTGGGACTAGCGGGGGGCCCCCTTGATACGCAGTATTTT.

This chain joins TRBV7-2 and TRBJ2-1; 9 nucleotides match TRBD2. The length of the CDR3 is 14 residues. V lost 5 bases, J lost 8 bases, and 7 bases stayed unmatched. Germline V lookup: CDR1 SGHTA, CDR2 FQGNSA. The CDR3 DNA reads TGTGCCAGCAGCCCCGCGGGGGGGCCCTATGAGCAGTTCTTC. Amino acids: CASSPAGGPYEQFF.

With regard to this clone: A far larger clone is just one base off, so this is likely a read error. The gene calls are TRBV7-2 and TRBJ1-1; 7 nucleotides match TRBD1. The junction had 15 bases not matched to a gene; V was cut back by 5 bases and J by 6 bases. The length of the CDR3 is 16 residues. The germline V gene encodes CDR1 SGHTA and CDR2 FQGNSA. The CDR3: CASSQDEGATRAEAFF. In DNA form, the CDR3 reads TGTGCCAGCAGCCAAGATGAGGGGGCAACACGGGCTGAAGCTTTCTTT. The complete variable domain, with remaining parts taken from reference TRBV7-2 and TRBJ1-1, reads GAGVSQSPSNKVTEKGKDVELRCDPISGHTALYWYRQSLGQGLEFLIYFQGNSAPDKSGLPSDRFSAERTGGSVSTLTIQRTQQEDSAVYLCASSQDEGATRAEAFFGQGTRLTVV.

The genes are TRBV11-2 and TRBJ1-1; 9 bases align to TRBD1. CDR3 length: 14 amino acids. V trimming: 5 bases; J trimming: 4 bases; junction bases outside the gene matches: 5. Germline CDR1 is SGHAT and CDR2 is FQNNGV. The CDR3 protein is CASSRDRAITEAFF. CDR3 nucleotide sequence: TGTGCCAGCAGCCGGGACAGGGCAATCACTGAAGCTTTCTTT.

A few counts support this clone. This chain uses TRBV6-5 with TRBJ1-6; D is unclear. CDR3 length equals 15 residues. Per the germline V gene, CDR1 is MNHEY and CDR2 is SVGAGI. V lost 4 bases, J lost 6 bases, and 13 bases lay in between. The CDR3 loop reads CASSSAWTSNSPLHF. The CDR3 DNA is TGTGCCAGCAGTTCGGCCTGGACTTCTAATTCACCCCTCCACTTT.

This clone appeared once. This rearrangement joins TRBV7-8 to TRBJ2-7, with 15 bases aligning to TRBD2. The CDR3 loop spans 17 amino acids. With V trimmed by 5 bases and J by 2 bases, 7 bases remained unmatched. Per germline, CDR1 SGHVS and CDR2 FQNEAQ. The CDR3 here is CASSGLGLAGGPYEQYF. The CDR3 DNA follows: TGTGCCAGCAGCGGTCTAGGACTAGCGGGGGGGCCCTACGAGCAGTACTTC.

The chain combines TRBV10-1 with TRBJ2-2, with D possibly being TRBD2 (6 bases). The germline gives CDR1 WNHNN, CDR2 SYGVQD (reference sequence). This CDR3 is built from 13 residues. Trimming stripped 8 bases from V and 3 bases from J, with 10 bases between. The CDR3 nucleotides are TGCGCCAGCTTAGCTAGCGACACCGGGGAGCTGTTTTTT. Translation: CASLASDTGELFF.

The V gene is TRBV7-2, the J gene TRBJ2-6, with D unresolved. The CDR3 totals 18 residues. Germline V gene data show CDR1 as SGHTA and CDR2 as FQGNSA. Between the trimmed V and J ends, which lost 1 base and 4 bases, there was a span of 17 bases. CDR3 sequence reads: CASSLETGESSGANVLTF. The CDR3 DNA sequence: TGTGCCAGCAGCTTAGAAACCGGAGAGTCTTCGGGGGCCAACGTCCTGACTTTC.

The chain joins TRBV18 to TRBJ1-4; D unclear. Germline V CDR1 and CDR2: KGHSH, LQKENI. The CDR3 is 14 residues long. V gave up 6 bases and J gave up 2 bases, with 10 bases separating them. The CDR3 reads CASSSVATNEKLFF. CDR3 DNA: TGTGCCAGCTCGTCGGTGGCGACTAATGAAAAACTGTTTTTT.

In its sample, this clone was seen a few times. CDR3 protein: CASSHTENQPQHF. The CDR3 nucleotides are TGTGCCAGCAGCCATACAGAAAATCAGCCCCAGCATTTT. The J gene is TRBJ1-5, the V gene TRBV6-5; D ambiguous. Looked up from germline, CDR1 is MNHEY and CDR2 is SVGAGI. CDR3 length equals 13 residues. The V end was cut by 6 bases, the J end by 4 bases, with 10 bases between.

The sample holds a few counts of this clone. This rearrangement joins TRBV28 to TRBJ1-5; no clear D. V was trimmed by 6 bases and J by 0 bases, leaving 6 bases between them. CDR3 length: 13 residues. From germline, CDR1 is MDHEN and CDR2 SYDVKM. The CDR3 protein is CASRLSSNQPQHF. The CDR3 DNA follows: TGTGCCAGCAGGTTGTCTAGCAATCAGCCCCAGCATTTT.

The chain carries TRBV7-2 and TRBJ1-2; no definite D call. Between the trimmed V and J ends, which lost 4 bases and 4 bases, there was a span of 13 bases. In germline, CDR1 is SGHTA, CDR2 FQGNSA. The CDR3 is 14 residues long. CDR3 loop: CASSSGLRVYGYTF. The DNA of the CDR3 is TGTGCCAGCAGCTCAGGACTTCGGGTCTATGGCTACACCTTC.

This clone was picked up a small number of times. The rearrangement joins TRBV4-1 to TRBJ2-3, with a weak D call TRBD2 (6 bases). CDR3 size: 15 residues. Germline V gene data show CDR1 as MGHRA and CDR2 as YSYEKL. Trimming removed 1 base at V and 0 bases at J, with 8 bases between. Here the CDR3 DNA reads TGCGCCAGCAGCCAAGGAGGGACTAGCACAGATACGCAGTATTTT. Protein product: CASSQGGTSTDTQYF.

This clone came up once. This chain connects TRBV10-2 to TRBJ1-6; perhaps TRBD1 as D (5 bases). The germline CDR1 and CDR2 sequences are WSHSY and SAAADI. There are 18 residues in the CDR3. V gave up 8 bases and J gave up 1 base, with 21 bases separating them. CDR3 nucleotide sequence: TGCGCCAGCTCATCGAGTGAGCGGGGCCGATCCTATAATTCACCCCTCCACTTT. This codes for CASSSSERGRSYNSPLHF.

The J gene is TRBJ2-7, the V gene TRBV5-1; D remains unclear. CDR1 and CDR2 (germline): SGHRS, YFSETQ. V lost 2 bases to trimming and J lost 2 bases, with 11 bases between them. The CDR3 spans 14 residues. This chain's CDR3 is CASSFSYRAYEQYF. DNA of the CDR3: TGCGCCAGCAGCTTCTCATACAGAGCCTACGAGCAGTACTTC. The variable domain in full, with the rest retrieved from reference TRBV5-1 and TRBJ2-7, is KAGVTQTPRYLIKTRGQQVTLSCSPISGHRSVSWYQQTPGQGLQFLFEYFSETQRNKGNFPGRFSGRQFSNSRSEMNVSTLELGDSALYLCASSFSYRAYEQYFGPGTRLTVT.

This clone is medium-sized within its sample. This chain joins TRBV5-6 and TRBJ2-3, with 7 bases that match TRBD1. The CDR3 spans 13 residues. V lost 2 bases and J lost 6; bases outside the gene matches: 3. Per germline, CDR1 SGHDT and CDR2 YYEEEE. The CDR3 region is CASSFGRGDTQYF. CDR3 in DNA: TGTGCCAGCAGCTTTGGCAGGGGGGATACGCAGTATTTT. Combining the CDR3 with reference TRBV5-6 and TRBJ2-3 gives the whole variable domain DAGVTQSPTHLIKTRGQQVTLRCSPKSGHDTVSWYQQALGQGPQFIFQYYEEEERQRGNFPDRFSGHQFPNYSSELNVNALLLGDSALYLCASSFGRGDTQYFGPGTRLTVL.

In this sample, this clone turned up a few times. The rearrangement joins TRBV30 to TRBJ2-1; D possibly corresponds to TRBD2 (5 bases). This CDR3 spans 11 amino acids. Germline V gene data show CDR1 as GTSNPN and CDR2 as SVGIG (reference sequence). Between the trimmed V and J ends, which lost 7 bases and 8 bases, there was a span of 12 bases. The CDR3 DNA follows: TGTGCCTCAACTAGAGGGTATGAGCAGTTCTTC. Protein product: CASTRGYEQFF.

This clone was observed once. The chain joins TRBV21-1 to TRBJ2-2. TRBV21-1 is labeled a pseudogene. This CDR3 is 14 amino acids long. For the CDR3, the DNA is TGTGCCAGCAGCAAAAAAGGGAACACCGGGGAGCTGTTTTTT. Translation gives CASSKKGNTGELFF.

The CDR3 reads CASRQQGGGNTEAFF. In nucleotides, the CDR3 is TGTGCCAGCAGGCAACAGGGTGGAGGGAACACTGAAGCTTTCTTT. This chain uses TRBV6-1 with TRBJ1-1; maybe TRBD1 (6 bases). The V gene lost 6 bases and the J gene lost 1 base, with 15 bases spanning the gap. The germline V gene has CDR1 MNHNS and CDR2 SASEGT. This CDR3 contains 15 residues.

There are a few counts of this clone. The chain couples TRBV9 to TRBJ2-1; D gene unclear. There are 19 residues in the CDR3. Per germline, CDR1 SGDLS and CDR2 YYNGEE. V lost 4 bases to trimming and J lost 2 bases, with 25 bases between them. The CDR3 reads CASSPDELEIRITYNEQFF. CDR3 DNA sequence: TGTGCCAGCAGCCCTGATGAGCTAGAAATCCGAATTACCTACAATGAGCAGTTCTTC.

This chain's CDR3 is CASSPALSENYGYTF. CDR3 sequence (DNA): TGTGCCAGCTCACCTGCTCTATCAGAGAACTATGGCTACACCTTC. V and J are TRBV18 and TRBJ1-2, with D unclear. The CDR3 runs to 15 residues. CDR1 is KGHSH and CDR2 is LQKENI in the germline V gene. V lost 3 bases to trimming and J lost 2 bases, with 13 bases between them.

This clone was counted only a few times. The J gene is TRBJ2-2, the V gene TRBV6-1; D gene unclear. V gave up 4 bases and J gave up 8 bases, with 14 bases separating them. Germline V gives CDR1 MNHNS, CDR2 SASEGT. CDR3 length: 14 amino acids. CDR3 DNA sequence: TGTGCCAGCAGTGGTCCCCTGGGCCCAGGGGAGCTGTTTTTT. This sequence encodes CASSGPLGPGELFF.

V is TRBV10-3 and J is TRBJ1-2; 7 bases fit TRBD1. The germline gives CDR1 ENHRY, CDR2 SYGVKD. The CDR3 consists of 12 residues. V shed 3 bases, J shed 8 bases, and the junction held 3 bases outside the gene matches. This chain's CDR3 is CAISEQGRGYTF. The DNA for the CDR3 is TGTGCCATCAGTGAACAGGGGCGAGGCTACACCTTC.

The CDR3 loop is CASETGVFTDTQYF. DNA of the CDR3: TGTGCCAGCGAGACAGGGGTTTTCACAGATACGCAGTATTTT. This sequence joins TRBV2 and TRBJ2-3, with 8 bases that match TRBD1. V shed 8 bases and J 2 bases; nucleotides not matched to a gene: 6. The CDR3 has 14 residues. Germline CDR1 reads SNHLY; CDR2 reads FYNNEI. Full variable domain (rest looked up from reference TRBV2 and TRBJ2-3): EPEVTQTPSHQVTQMGQEVILRCVPISNHLYFYWYRQILGQKVEFLVSFYNNEISEKSEIFDDQFSVERPDGSNFTLKIRSTKLEDSAMYFCASETGVFTDTQYFGPGTRLTVL.

This chain joins TRBV13 and TRBJ2-7; D is possibly TRBD1 (5 bases). Deletions cut 7 bases from V and 5 bases from J, with 15 bases between. Germline CDR1 PRHDT, CDR2 FYEKMQ (reference sequence). The CDR3 has 13 amino acids. The CDR3 DNA sequence: TGTGCCAGCAAACTGGCAGGGCGTCACGAGCAGTACTTC. Amino acid sequence: CASKLAGRHEQYF.